A single sample is the source of the 24 T cell receptor beta chains below, sequenced in a study of blood T cell repertoires in COVID-19. Data came from immunoSEQ multiplex PCR; TCRdb stores just in-frame clones and leaves some out. The table has about 44,000 clones, 88% seen once. The source material was peripheral blood. The receptors derive from a woman between 40 and 55 years old with acute or convalescent COVID-19.

V gene TRBV19 combines with J gene TRBJ2-2; 7 bases agree with TRBD2. The CDR3 spans 13 residues. CDR1 and CDR2 (germline): LNHDA, SQIVND (reference sequence). V lost 5 bases to trimming and J lost 9 bases; unmatched junction nucleotides: 6. The CDR3 DNA follows: TGTGCCAGTAGTGCACGGACTAGGAGGGAGCTGTTTTTT. This encodes CASSARTRRELFF.

The gene calls are TRBV13 and TRBJ1-2, with 10 bases that match TRBD1. The length of the CDR3 is 15 residues. V dropped 5 bases and J dropped 0; count of bases not matched to a gene: 3. Germline V gene sequence: CDR1 PRHDT, CDR2 FYEKMQ (reference sequence). This chain's CDR3 is CASSRTGGANYGYTF. In DNA, the CDR3 is TGTGCCAGCAGCAGGACAGGGGGGGCTAACTATGGCTACACCTTC.

This clone has just a few counts. The gene calls are TRBV19 and TRBJ1-4; TRBD1 matches at 12 bases. Germline trimming cut 11 bases from V and 7 bases from J; bases unmatched to any gene: 14. Germline CDR1 reads LNHDA; CDR2 reads SQIVND (reference sequence). The CDR3 has 16 residues. The CDR3 loop reads CAATPGQGAGGEKLFF. The CDR3 nucleotides read TGTGCCGCCACCCCGGGACAGGGGGCAGGTGGTGAAAAACTGTTTTTT.

The chain links TRBV6-2 or TRBV6-3 to TRBJ1-5; TRBD1 agrees at 8 bases. Per germline, CDR1 MNHEY and CDR2 SVGEGT. V lost 6 bases and J lost 4; bases outside the gene matches: 11. The length of the CDR3 is 16 residues. CDR3 in amino acids: CASSLGQGGSNQPQHF. The CDR3 nucleotides are TGTGCCAGCAGCCTCGGACAGGGAGGCTCGAATCAGCCCCAGCATTTT.

The chain recombines TRBV1 with TRBJ2-7; the table assigns TRBD2, which was not confirmed against the DNA. TRBV1 is listed as a pseudogene. CDR3 size: 16 residues. The CDR3 coding sequence is TGCACCAGCAGCCAAGATCTTCCGGGACTAGGCTACGAGCAGTACTTC. This translates into CTSSQDLPGLGYEQYF.

The chain couples TRBV19 to TRBJ1-2; 8 bases are a match to TRBD1. The V segment lost 4 bases and the J segment 3 bases; nucleotides outside the gene matches: 4. This CDR3 has 14 residues. Germline loops: CDR1 LNHDA, CDR2 SQIVND (reference sequence). CDR3 protein: CASSRMTGDYGYTF. The DNA for the CDR3 is TGTGCCAGTAGTAGAATGACAGGGGACTATGGCTACACCTTC.

Of note for this clone: At one end, the junction sequence differs from germline, possibly due to a read error. The V and J genes are TRBV7-7 and TRBJ2-2; 9 nucleotides agree with TRBD2. This CDR3 is 16 amino acids long. The germline V gene encodes CDR1 SSHAT and CDR2 FNYEAQ (reference sequence). CDR3 amino acids: CASSISSGSATGELFF. In DNA form, the CDR3 reads TGTGCTAGCAGCATCAGTAGCGGGAGTGCCACCGGGGAGCTGTTTTTT.

This clone appeared a single time. V usage is TRBV27 and J usage is TRBJ1-4, with TRBD1 matching over 7 bases. Trimming cost V 6 bases and J 8 bases; bases outside gene matches: 12. Germline V CDR1 and CDR2: MNHEY, SMNVEV (reference sequence). This CDR3 is built from 15 residues. CDR3 amino acids: CASSFMDRRNEKLFF. DNA for the CDR3: TGTGCCAGCAGCTTCATGGACAGGAGAAACGAAAAACTGTTTTTT.

The chain links TRBV18 to TRBJ2-7; weak D call: TRBD1 (6 bases). V was pared by 3 bases and J by 1 base, with 10 bases between. The CDR3 runs to 14 residues. The germline gives CDR1 KGHSH, CDR2 LQKENI. DNA for the CDR3: TGTGCCAGCTCACCCGACAGGTCATCCTACGAGCAGTACTTC. It translates to CASSPDRSSYEQYF.

About this clone: Other DNA sequences in this specimen translate into the identical CDR3. The chain combines TRBV6-4 with TRBJ2-3, with D maybe TRBD2 (6 bases). This CDR3 has 14 residues. Looked up from germline, CDR1 is MRHNA and CDR2 is SNTAGT. V lost 2 bases and J 1 base, leaving 7 bases between the germline ends. The chain's CDR3 is CASSDGGGTDTQYF. Written as DNA, the CDR3 is TGTGCCAGCAGTGACGGCGGGGGCACAGATACGCAGTATTTT.

The chain is built from TRBV4-3 and TRBJ2-7; 9 bases fit TRBD1. In germline, CDR1 is LGHNA, CDR2 YSLEER. V trimming: 1 base; J trimming: 6 bases; junction bases outside the gene matches: 7. The CDR3 length is 15 residues. The CDR3 loop is CASSQAFGTGSEQYF. For the CDR3, the DNA is TGCGCCAGCAGCCAAGCGTTCGGGACAGGGTCCGAGCAGTACTTC.

This clone appeared once. The chain recombines TRBV14 with TRBJ1-1; D gene ambiguous. CDR3 size: 13 residues. CDR1 and CDR2 from the germline V gene are SGHDN and FVKESK. V was trimmed by 0 bases and J by 4 bases, leaving 6 bases between them. The CDR3 DNA follows: TGTGCCAGCAGCCAAGATCGGGGCACTGAAGCTTTCTTT. Its translation is CASSQDRGTEAFF.

The V and J genes are TRBV28 and TRBJ1-2; TRBD1 aligns across 7 bases. This CDR3 contains 15 residues. Germline CDR1 and CDR2: MDHEN and SYDVKM. After removal of 5 bases from V and 2 bases from J, the junction contained 8 bases not matched to a gene. The CDR3 region has the DNA TGTGCCAGCAGTCCTCGGGACAGACCAAACTATGGCTACACCTTC. Its protein is CASSPRDRPNYGYTF.

This clone was seen only a few times. The chain recombines TRBV10-3 with TRBJ1-3, with a weak D call TRBD1 (6 bases). The CDR3 has 14 residues. Per the germline V gene, CDR1 is ENHRY and CDR2 is SYGVKD. Trimming cost V 10 bases and J 0 bases, with 13 bases left between them. The CDR3 DNA is TGTGCCACCACGGACAGTTCCTCTGGAAACACCATATATTTT. Translated: CATTDSSSGNTIYF.

A few counts support this clone. The V call is TRBV12-3 or TRBV12-4, the J call TRBJ1-1; D is unclear. The CDR3 is made up of 11 amino acids. V lost 6 bases and J 6 bases, leaving 8 bases between the germline ends. CDR3 residues: CASSPSAEAFF. The CDR3 DNA is TGTGCCAGCAGCCCCTCCGCTGAAGCTTTCTTT.

V gene TRBV7-2 combines with J gene TRBJ2-3, with 7 nucleotides matching TRBD2. CDR3 length: 15 amino acids. Germline trimming cut 5 bases from V and 1 base from J; bases unmatched to any gene: 6. Per the germline V gene, CDR1 is SGHTA and CDR2 is FQGNSA. DNA for the CDR3: TGTGCCAGCAGCCCGGGGGGAACACGCACAGATACGCAGTATTTT. It encodes CASSPGGTRTDTQYF.

In DNA form, the CDR3 reads TGCGCCAGCAGCTTGGCAGGGGCCGGTGGAAACACCATATATTTT. It codes for CASSLAGAGGNTIYF. The chain combines TRBV5-1 with TRBJ1-3, with D maybe TRBD1 (6 bases). In germline, CDR1 is SGHRS, CDR2 YFSETQ. V lost 0 bases to trimming and J lost 3 bases, with 10 bases between them. The CDR3 sequence is 15 residues long.

This clone showed up just once. This chain connects TRBV7-2 to TRBJ1-4; the D is unclear. The germline gives CDR1 SGHTA, CDR2 FQGNSA. This CDR3 spans 15 amino acids. V was clipped by 5 bases and J by 2 bases, with 12 bases between them. The CDR3 DNA sequence: TGTGCCAGCAGCCCAGGCGGGGAGACTAATGAAAAACTGTTTTTT. Its translation: CASSPGGETNEKLFF.

This chain joins TRBV12-3 or TRBV12-4 and TRBJ2-5; 8 bases agree with TRBD2. The CDR3 loop spans 12 amino acids. J gave up 4 bases and V 8 bases, and 3 bases lay outside the gene matches. CDR3 region: CASLGGGETQYF. The CDR3 DNA is TGTGCCAGCCTCGGGGGGGGAGAGACCCAGTACTTC.

Here the CDR3 reads CASSWGQADNEKLFF. The CDR3 region has the DNA TGTGCCAGCAGCTGGGGACAGGCGGATAATGAAAAACTGTTTTTT. The chain recombines TRBV11-2 with TRBJ1-4; the match to TRBD1 covers 8 bases. The CDR3 contains 15 residues. The trim removed 4 bases at V and 4 bases at J, leaving 5 bases unmatched. The germline gives CDR1 SGHAT, CDR2 FQNNGV.

The V call is TRBV5-1, the J call TRBJ2-2; D is uncertain. V was pared by 4 bases and J by 0 bases, with 10 bases between. There are 15 residues in the CDR3. CDR1 is SGHRS and CDR2 is YFSETQ in the germline V gene. The CDR3 sequence is CASSPRGANTGELFF. For the CDR3, the DNA is TGCGCCAGCAGCCCCAGAGGTGCGAACACCGGGGAGCTGTTTTTT.

The chain joins TRBV9 to TRBJ1-4, with D maybe TRBD1 (6 bases). The V end lost 0 bases, the J end lost 8 bases, and 14 bases lay between the germline ends. CDR1 and CDR2 from the germline V gene are SGDLS and YYNGEE. This CDR3 has 15 amino acids. CDR3 nucleotide sequence: TGTGCCAGCAGCGTAGGTCTACAGGGTGGGGAAAAACTGTTTTTT. Its translation is CASSVGLQGGEKLFF.

The chain uses TRBV5-1 and TRBJ2-3, with 8 bases fitting TRBD1. Germline V gene lookup returns CDR1 SGHRS and CDR2 YFSETQ. There are 15 residues in the CDR3. The V segment lost 0 bases and the J segment 0 bases; nucleotides outside the gene matches: 0. Here the CDR3 reads CASSLGQGSTDTQYF. The CDR3 DNA reads as TGCGCCAGCAGCTTGGGACAGGGGAGCACAGATACGCAGTATTTT.

This chain connects TRBV11-1 to TRBJ1-1; no clear D. Germline values: CDR1 SGHAT, CDR2 FQDESV (reference sequence). The V end lost 2 bases, the J end lost 4 bases, and 2 bases lay between the germline ends. The CDR3 extends over 11 amino acids. This CDR3 reads CASSLLTEAFF. CDR3 in DNA: TGTGCCAGCAGCTTACTCACTGAAGCTTTCTTT.